This T cell receptor beta chain appears in the sequencing data of a study of post-analysis software for immune sequencing data. Study-wide points: Included in a set of roughly five TRBV segments more frequent in patients than controls were TRBV5-6, TRBV5-1 and TRBV20-1.

Trimming left V 0 bases short and J 3 bases short, with 11 bases between. Germline CDR1 MNHEY, CDR2 SVGAGI. The CDR3 contains 15 residues. TCR beta cDNA libraries included unique molecular identifiers. Roughly 500,000 cDNA molecules were recovered from an input of about 0.95 to 11 million T cells. Each CDR3 protein gets one entry after TCRdb re-called the PCR reads with MiXCR. The repertoire holds roughly 870,000 distinct CDR3 sequences, with approximately 53% as singletons. To note about this clonotype: What it recognizes is unknown.

The V gene is TRBV6-5, the J gene TRBJ1-1; D not resolved. Sequenced sample: blood. This receptor was identified in a girl aged 5 to 17 with multiple sclerosis. The CDR3 DNA is TGTGCCAGCAGTTACTCGACGGGAGGATACACTGAAGCTTTCTTT. Translated, it gives CASSYSTGGYTEAFF.